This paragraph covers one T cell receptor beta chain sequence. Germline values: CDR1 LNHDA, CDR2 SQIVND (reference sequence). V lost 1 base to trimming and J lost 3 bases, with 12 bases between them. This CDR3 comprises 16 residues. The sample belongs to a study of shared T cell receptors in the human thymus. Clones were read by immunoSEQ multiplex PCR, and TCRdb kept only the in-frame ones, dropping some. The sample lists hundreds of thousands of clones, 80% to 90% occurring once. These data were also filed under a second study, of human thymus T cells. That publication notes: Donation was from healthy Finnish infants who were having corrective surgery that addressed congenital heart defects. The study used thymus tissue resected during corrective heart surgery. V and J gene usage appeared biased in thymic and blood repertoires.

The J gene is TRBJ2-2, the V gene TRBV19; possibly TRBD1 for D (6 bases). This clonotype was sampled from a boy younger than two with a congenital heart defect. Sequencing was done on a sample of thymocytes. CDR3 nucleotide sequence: TGTGCCAGTAGTATAGTTTGGACAGAACACACCGGGGAGCTGTTTTTT. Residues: CASSIVWTEHTGELFF.